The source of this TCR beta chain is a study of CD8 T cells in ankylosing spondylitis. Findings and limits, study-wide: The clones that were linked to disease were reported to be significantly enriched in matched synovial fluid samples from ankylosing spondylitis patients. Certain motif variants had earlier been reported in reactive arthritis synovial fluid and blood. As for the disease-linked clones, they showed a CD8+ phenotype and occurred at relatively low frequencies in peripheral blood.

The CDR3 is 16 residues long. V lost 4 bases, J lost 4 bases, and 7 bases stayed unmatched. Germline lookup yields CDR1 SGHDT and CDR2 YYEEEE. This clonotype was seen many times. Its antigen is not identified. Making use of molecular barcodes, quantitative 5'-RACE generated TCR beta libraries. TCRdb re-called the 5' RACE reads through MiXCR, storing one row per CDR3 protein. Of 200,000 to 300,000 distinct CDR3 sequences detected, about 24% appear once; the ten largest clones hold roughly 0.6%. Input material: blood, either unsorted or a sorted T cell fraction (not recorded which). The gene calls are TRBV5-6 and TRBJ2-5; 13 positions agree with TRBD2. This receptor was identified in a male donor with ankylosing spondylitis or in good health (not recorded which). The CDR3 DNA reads TGTGCCAGCAGCCGAAAGGGACTAGCGGGGATAGAGACCCAGTACTTC. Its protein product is CASSRKGLAGIETQYF.